The rows below give T cell receptor beta chains drawn from one sample of a study of Graves' ophthalmopathy and Graves' hyperthyroidism. TCRdb passed the multiplex PCR reads through MiXCR, listing each CDR3 protein once. In the table there are nearly 400,000 distinct CDR3 sequences, around 20% of which are singletons. Sequenced: peripheral blood. The origin of the receptors is a woman aged 18-29 years with Graves' ophthalmopathy. CDR3s include the opening cysteine and the closing phenylalanine or tryptophan. Each record gives: CDR3 DNA, CDR3 protein, J gene, V gene, clone size, D gene. The D gene is left open where the match is weak. For some rows the clone size is stated as once, few or many, or as a class when expanded; others skip it.

TGTGCCAGCAGCCAGGGGATTTATAATTCACCCCTCCACTTT CASSQGIYNSPLHF TRBJ1-6 TRBV14 many .
TGTGCCAGCAATGACTGGAGCTCCTACGAGCAGTACTTC CASNDWSSYEQYF TRBJ2-7 TRBV7-7 once .
TGTGCCAGCAGTTTTGGACAGGGCTGGGAAGAGACCCAGTACTTC CASSFGQGWEETQYF TRBJ2-5 TRBV6-5 many TRBD1
TGCGCCAGCAGCTTGGTGCCCGGCGACACTGAAGCTTTCTTT CASSLVPGDTEAFF TRBJ1-1 TRBV5-1 many .
TGTGCCAGCAGTTTAGGGACTAGCGGGAGTTACGACGAGCAGTACTTC CASSLGTSGSYDEQYF TRBJ2-7 TRBV27 many TRBD2
TGTGCCTGGAGGGGTTTCTCAGATACGCAGTATTTT CAWRGFSDTQYF TRBJ2-3 TRBV30 . .
TGTGCCAGCATGGTGGGGGACAAAAACATTCAGTACTTC CASMVGDKNIQYF TRBJ2-4 TRBV6-2/TRBV6-3 many .
TGTGCCAGCAGCGATACAGGGGTTTGGGAGACCCAGTACTTC CASSDTGVWETQYF TRBJ2-5 TRBV7-2 many TRBD1
TGTGCCAGCAGTGTTGACAGCGTAAACTATGGCTACACCTTC CASSVDSVNYGYTF TRBJ1-2 TRBV6-1 . .
TGTGCCAGCAGCCGGAAGGACAGGGAAAGTACTGAAGCTTTCTTT CASSRKDRESTEAFF TRBJ1-1 TRBV11-2 many TRBD1
TGTGCCAGCAGTACCCTCAGACTAGCGGGAGAGACCCAGTACTTC CASSTLRLAGETQYF TRBJ2-5 TRBV27 many TRBD2
TGTGCCAGCAGTTTAATAGCTTCCACCGGGGAGCTGTTTTTT CASSLIASTGELFF TRBJ2-2 TRBV12-3/TRBV12-4 . .
TGTGCCAGCAGTGTATCCGCGGGACTAGCGGGCTACGAGCAGTACTTC CASSVSAGLAGYEQYF TRBJ2-7 TRBV28 many TRBD2
TGTGCCAGCAGTTCCCTCCGGGACAGGGTCAATGAAGCTTTCTTT CASSSLRDRVNEAFF TRBJ1-1 TRBV12-3/TRBV12-4 . TRBD1
TGTGCCAGCAGTTTATTTGGCATTCGGGAGACCCAGTACTTC CASSLFGIRETQYF TRBJ2-5 TRBV27 many .
TGTGCCTGGAGGGGACGACTAGTTAAACCGGGCGAGCAGTACTTC CAWRGRLVKPGEQYF TRBJ2-7 TRBV30 many .
TGTGCCAGCACCTTGAGACAGGGGGGCTACGAGCAGTACTTC CASTLRQGGYEQYF TRBJ2-7 TRBV28 many TRBD1
TGTGCCAGCTCCCTTCTTCGACAGACCTACGAGCAGTACTTC CASSLLRQTYEQYF TRBJ2-7 TRBV18 many .
TGTGCCAGCACCCCGCAGGGGGTCTACTCTGGGGCCAACGTCCTGACTTTC CASTPQGVYSGANVLTF TRBJ2-6 TRBV6-2/TRBV6-3 many TRBD1
TGTGCCAGCCGTCGATCTATAATCTCACCCCTCCACTTT CASRRSIISPLHF TRBJ1-6 TRBV28 many .
TGTGCCAGCAGCTCCGGGACAGGGATCCCCCAAGAGACCCAGTACTTC CASSSGTGIPQETQYF TRBJ2-5 TRBV13 many TRBD1
TGTGCCAGCAGTGAATTGGGGTTGACCGGGGAGCTGTTTTTT CASSELGLTGELFF TRBJ2-2 TRBV25-1 many .
TGCAGTGCTAGAGGGACAGGGGTTGGTGAAGCTTTCTTT CSARGTGVGEAFF TRBJ1-1 TRBV20-1 many TRBD1
TGTGCCAGTAGTATAACGGCCAGGGGCTATGGCTACACCTTC CASSITARGYGYTF TRBJ1-2 TRBV19 . .